One and the same sample provided the 21 T cell receptor beta chains below, sequenced in a study of T cells in women clearing cervical HPV infection. Using immunoSEQ multiplex PCR, the repertoire was profiled, and TCRdb retains in-frame clones only, with some absent. There are 20,000 to 25,000 clones in the sample, with approximately 9.8% held by the top ten. Specimen: blood buffy coat. These receptors originate from a woman between 18 and 69 years old with a cervical HPV16 infection that either progressed to CIN3+ or cleared (not recorded which).

As to this clone: The CDR3 end lies 3 residues beyond the end of the read and is filled in from the germline J gene. The chain carries TRBV7-8 and TRBJ1-2; tentative D call: TRBD1 (6 bases). V was pared by 0 bases and J by 2 bases, with 16 bases between. Germline CDR1 is SGHVS and CDR2 is FQNEAQ. The CDR3 runs to 17 residues. The sequenced CDR3 bases are TGTGCCAGCAGCTTAGCTGGGTCGGGAGGGACAAACTATGGC. Protein sequence: CASSLAGSGGTNYG. The whole CDR3 sequence reads CASSLAGSGGTNYGYTF.

A note on this clone: The read ends 3 residues shy of where the CDR3 ends; the end is completed using the germline J gene. This chain uses TRBV5-1 with TRBJ1-1; no clear D gene. The V end lost 0 bases, the J end lost 6 bases, and 9 bases lay between the germline ends. The CDR3 length is 13 residues. Germline CDR1 is SGHRS and CDR2 is YFSETQ. The CDR3 protein is CASSLAVKAEAFF. CDR3 bases read: TGCGCCAGCAGCTTGGCCGTAAAGGCTGAA.

The CDR3 loop reads CATATPGGWGYTF. Incomplete CDR3 DNA: TGTGCCACCGCCACCCCAGGGGGGTGGGGC. The chain links TRBV7-9 to TRBJ1-2; 7 bases agree with TRBD1. The sequenced fragment ends 3 residues before the CDR3 boundary, so the rest is inferred from the germline J gene. The CDR3 length is 13 residues. Germline values: CDR1 SEHNR, CDR2 FQNEAQ (reference sequence).

Concerning this clone itself: From the germline J gene comes the end of the CDR3, since the read stops 3 residues before it. The genes are TRBV9 and TRBJ2-7, with 11 bases aligning to TRBD2. Germline trimming cut 4 bases from V and 4 bases from J; bases unmatched to any gene: 10. Germline assignment: CDR1 SGDLS and CDR2 YYNGEE. This CDR3 comprises 16 residues. The sequenced CDR3 bases are TGTGCCAGCAGCCCTAGCGGGAGGTCGATTATTTACGAG. It is translated as CASSPSGRSIIYE. The whole CDR3 region reads CASSPSGRSIIYEQYF.

About this clone itself: The read falls 3 residues short of the CDR3 end, and the missing part is taken from the germline J gene. The V gene is TRBV11-2, the J gene TRBJ1-1; D remains ambiguous. The CDR3 is 15 amino acids. The germline V gene encodes CDR1 SGHAT and CDR2 FQNNGV. V dropped 2 bases and J dropped 0 bases, with 10 bases sitting between them. The CDR3 DNA, read in part, is TGTGCCAGCAGCTTATGGCACACCATGAACACTGAA. Amino acids: CASSLWHTMNTE. The whole CDR3 protein reads CASSLWHTMNTEAFF.

As for this clone: Coverage ceases 3 residues before the CDR3 finishes, and the germline J gene fills in the end. V gene TRBV30 combines with J gene TRBJ2-2, with D perhaps TRBD2 (6 bases). The germline V and J ends were trimmed by 8 bases and 6 bases, with 13 bases remaining between them. This CDR3 has 12 residues. The germline V gene has CDR1 GTSNPN and CDR2 SVGIG (reference sequence). This chain's CDR3 is CARKGEAGELFF. Partial CDR3 DNA: TGTGCCCGGAAAGGGGAGGCCGGGGAG.

With respect to this clone: The CDR3 end falls 3 residues outside the read, so it is completed with the germline J gene. The chain uses TRBV5-4 and TRBJ2-5; the match to TRBD2 covers 10 bases. CDR1 is SGHNT and CDR2 is YYREEE in the germline V gene (reference sequence). The V segment lost 4 bases and the J segment 3 bases; nucleotides outside the gene matches: 6. The CDR3 loop spans 15 amino acids. The CDR3 region is CASSIGLAAEETQYF. The covered CDR3 bases are TGTGCCAGCAGCATAGGACTAGCGGCGGAAGAGACC.

Concerning this clone: The missing CDR3 end, 3 residues past where the read stops, is filled in from the germline J gene. The chain links TRBV7-9 to TRBJ1-1; perhaps TRBD1 as D (5 bases). Deletions cut 3 bases from V and 3 bases from J, with 14 bases between. There are 15 residues in the CDR3. Germline V CDR1 and CDR2: SEHNR, FQNEAQ (reference sequence). Partial CDR3 DNA: TGTGCCAGCAGCTTGGATATTACGGGGGACACTGAA. Translation: CASSLDITGDTE. The complete CDR3 reads CASSLDITGDTEAFF.

Concerning this clone: The read ends 3 residues shy of where the CDR3 ends; the end is completed using the germline J gene. The J gene is TRBJ2-4, the V gene TRBV4-1; a possible D gene is TRBD2 (5 bases). Germline CDR1 and CDR2: MGHRA and YSYEKL. This CDR3 is built from 15 residues. Deletions cut 2 bases from V and 2 bases from J, with 10 bases between. CDR3 residues: CASSQLPGSKNIQYF. CDR3 bases read: TGCGCCAGCAGCCAACTACCGGGGTCCAAAAACATT.

Worth noting for this clone: Coverage ceases 3 residues before the CDR3 finishes, and the germline J gene fills in the end. The chain has TRBV5-1 and TRBJ2-3; 7 bases match TRBD2. The CDR3 is 14 residues long. CDR1 SGHRS and CDR2 YFSETQ come from the germline V gene. With V trimmed by 4 bases and J by 1 base, 3 bases remained unmatched. The CDR3: CASSSTSGTDTQYF. The part of the CDR3 DNA that was read is TGCGCCAGCAGCAGTACTAGCGGCACAGATACG.

With respect to this clone: The read is 3 residues too short to cover the CDR3 end, so that end is filled in from the germline J gene. The chain links TRBV19 to TRBJ1-5; 7 bases match TRBD1. V dropped 5 bases and J dropped 5; count of bases not matched to a gene: 6. Germline V gene lookup returns CDR1 LNHDA and CDR2 SQIVND (reference sequence). CDR3 length: 14 amino acids. CDR3 bases read: TGTGCCAGTAGTCAGGGGGTAGGTGATCAGCCC. It yields the protein CASSQGVGDQP. The CDR3 in full is CASSQGVGDQPQHF. The full variable domain, its missing parts supplied by reference TRBV19 and TRBJ1-5, is DGGITQSPKYLFRKEGQNVTLSCEQNLNHDAMYWYRQDPGQGLRLIYYSQIVNDFQKGDIAEGYSVSREKKESFPLTVTSAQKNPTAFYLCASSQGVGDQPQHFGDGTRLSIL.

A word on this clone: The DNA ends 3 residues before the CDR3 does, and the rest of the CDR3 is filled in from the germline J gene. The gene calls are TRBV30 and TRBJ1-1; possible D gene TRBD1, 5 bases. The CDR3 is 13 residues long. CDR1 and CDR2 (germline): GTSNPN, SVGIG (reference sequence). Trimming took off 3 bases at V and 0 bases at J, with 8 bases between the two ends. Partial CDR3 DNA: TGTGCCTGGAGGGCGGGGCTGAACACTGAA. This encodes CAWRAGLNTE. The whole CDR3 is CAWRAGLNTEAFF.

In the case of this clone: The sequence runs out 3 residues before the end of the CDR3; the remainder is reconstructed from the germline J gene. The chain uses TRBV14 and TRBJ1-6; D remains unclear. The CDR3 totals 13 residues. Germline CDR1 and CDR2: SGHDN and FVKESK. V dropped 3 bases and J dropped 7 bases, with 7 bases sitting between them. The CDR3 sequence: CASSQGLNSPLHF. The CDR3 bases that were read are TGTGCCAGCAGCCAGGGCCTCAATTCACCC.

Concerning this clone: The read halts 3 residues ahead of the CDR3 end, with the missing end drawn from the germline J gene. The rearrangement uses TRBV5-1 and TRBJ2-7; 11 nucleotides match TRBD2. The germline CDR1 and CDR2 sequences are SGHRS and YFSETQ. V shed 3 bases and J 5 bases; nucleotides not matched to a gene: 7. The CDR3 is made up of 15 amino acids. The DNA read from the CDR3 is TGCGCCAGCAGCTCCTTAGCGGGAGGGGGGAACGAG. Translated, it gives CASSSLAGGGNE. The whole CDR3 is CASSSLAGGGNEQYF.

Concerning this clone: With the read ending 3 residues before the CDR3 end, the germline J gene is used to fill in that end. This chain connects TRBV7-8 to TRBJ1-2; perhaps TRBD1 as D (6 bases). Germline V gives CDR1 SGHVS, CDR2 FQNEAQ. V dropped 1 base and J dropped 2 bases, with 14 bases sitting between them. This CDR3 spans 16 amino acids. CDR3 residues: CASSLDSGAHNYGYTF. CDR3 DNA, as far as it was read: TGTGCCAGCAGCTTAGATTCAGGGGCCCACAACTATGGC.

As for this clone: Sequencing ends 3 residues short of the CDR3 end; the germline J gene provides the rest. The genes are TRBV29-1 and TRBJ2-1; 7 nucleotides align to TRBD2. Germline V gives CDR1 SQVTM, CDR2 ANQGSEA. Germline trimming cut 0 bases from V and 4 bases from J; bases unmatched to any gene: 6. CDR3 size: 15 residues. The part of the CDR3 DNA that was read is TGCAGCGTTGAAGACCTAGCGGACCTATACAATGAG. Amino acid sequence: CSVEDLADLYNE. The full CDR3 protein reads CSVEDLADLYNEQFF.

Regarding this clone: One end of the junction does not line up with germline, which may come from a read error. The CDR3 end falls 3 residues outside the read, so it is completed with the germline J gene. The genes are TRBV7-9 and TRBJ1-1; D possibly corresponds to TRBD1 (5 bases). CDR1 and CDR2 (germline): SEHNR, FQNEAQ (reference sequence). The CDR3 consists of 13 residues. CDR3 bases read: TGTGCCAGCAGTTTAGGGGCTACTACTGAA. This codes for CASSLGATTE. The entire CDR3 protein is CASSLGATTEAFF.

Regarding this clone: The CDR3 end lies 3 residues beyond the end of the read and is filled in from the germline J gene. V gene TRBV2 combines with J gene TRBJ2-1, with a tentative D call TRBD1 (6 bases). V was pared by 0 bases and J by 9 bases, with 12 bases between. The V gene's germline CDR1 is SNHLY and CDR2 FYNNEI. This CDR3 is 14 amino acids long. CDR3 bases read: TGTGCCAGCAGTGAAGCGGGGGCACTCTTTGAG. Amino acids: CASSEAGALFE. The full-length CDR3 reads as CASSEAGALFEQFF.

Turning to this clone: The missing CDR3 end, 3 residues past where the read stops, is filled in from the germline J gene. This chain links TRBV6-2 or TRBV6-3 with TRBJ2-4, with TRBD1 matching over 7 bases. V lost 7 bases, J lost 1 base, and 7 bases stayed unmatched. The CDR3 loop spans 15 amino acids. Germline V CDR1 and CDR2: MNHEY, SVGEGT. CDR3 sequence reads: CASNPRGIAKNIQYF. The covered CDR3 bases are TGTGCCAGCAATCCCAGGGGGATCGCCAAAAACATT.

Concerning this clone: From the germline J gene comes the end of the CDR3, since the read stops 3 residues before it. The genes are TRBV18 and TRBJ2-1; TRBD2 agrees at 9 bases. Losses at the gene ends were 6 bases for V and 8 bases for J; bases not matched to a gene: 11. This CDR3 contains 15 residues. CDR1 KGHSH and CDR2 LQKENI come from the germline V gene. CDR3 bases read: TGTGCCAGCTCCGCGTCGGGACTAGCTTGGGATGAG. Its protein product is CASSASGLAWDE. The full-length CDR3 reads as CASSASGLAWDEQFF.

Points on this clone: From the germline J gene comes the end of the CDR3, since the read stops 3 residues before it. V is TRBV13 and J is TRBJ2-7, with 15 bases matching TRBD2. With V trimmed by 1 base and J by 2 bases, 12 bases remained unmatched. The germline CDR1 and CDR2 sequences are PRHDT and FYEKMQ (reference sequence). CDR3 length: 20 amino acids. The CDR3 loop reads CASSLDEGLAGGRGAYEQYF. The covered CDR3 bases are TGTGCCAGCAGCTTAGACGAGGGACTAGCGGGGGGCCGGGGGGCCTACGAG.